This passage covers 10 T cell receptor beta chains from one sample sequenced in a study of blood T cell repertoires in COVID-19 (dated by TCRdb to 2020 to 2022). The receptor library was made with the immunoSEQ multiplex PCR assay. TCRdb holds this immuneACCESS table with in-frame rearrangements only. Some clones are missing; in checked studies, unresolved V genes explain under half, and the rest has no known cause. Recorded for this sample are over 200,000 clones; 83% of them occurred a single time. The ten biggest clones cover over 1% of the sample. The sample taken for sequencing was peripheral blood. The source of these receptors is a woman under 40 with COVID-19, enrolled during active disease.

The chain carries TRBV7-9 and TRBJ2-1, with 12 bases matching TRBD2. Germline lookup yields CDR1 SEHNR and CDR2 FQNEAQ (reference sequence). The CDR3 extends over 15 amino acids. With 3 bases clipped from V and 9 bases from J, the junction kept 6 bases outside the gene matches. The CDR3 nucleotides are TGTGCCAGCAGCTTGACTAGCGGGAGTAGCACTGAGCAGTTCTTC. Its protein product is CASSLTSGSSTEQFF.

This sequence joins TRBV2 and TRBJ2-7; D gene ambiguous. The length of the CDR3 is 12 residues. Trimming took off 5 bases at V and 7 bases at J, with 12 bases between the two ends. Germline V gene data show CDR1 as SNHLY and CDR2 as FYNNEI. The DNA of the CDR3 is TGTGCCAGCAGTACCCTCTCCGAGGAGCAGTACTTC. It specifies CASSTLSEEQYF.

The table lists this clone with a count of one. The rearrangement uses TRBV30 and TRBJ1-2; 10 nucleotides line up with TRBD1. This CDR3 spans 17 amino acids. V lost 4 bases, J lost 2 bases, and 13 bases stayed unmatched. From germline, CDR1 is GTSNPN and CDR2 SVGIG (reference sequence). The CDR3: CAWTDRDRGHENYGYTF. CDR3 nucleotides: TGTGCCTGGACGGACCGGGACAGGGGCCACGAGAACTATGGCTACACCTTC.

The chain combines TRBV6-5 with TRBJ1-2; 9 bases align to TRBD1. The CDR3 sequence is 13 residues long. Germline V gene sequence: CDR1 MNHEY, CDR2 SVGAGI. Trimming removed 6 bases from V and 6 bases from J; junction bases left unmatched: 5. CDR3 sequence (DNA): TGTGCCAGCAGAGACACAGGGGGCGATGGCTACACCTTC. It yields the protein CASRDTGGDGYTF.

V usage is TRBV7-2 and J usage is TRBJ2-5; D unresolved. CDR3 length: 15 residues. Germline V gene sequence: CDR1 SGHTA, CDR2 FQGNSA. V was pared by 3 bases and J by 7 bases, with 18 bases between. The CDR3 region is CASSLVPPPSGTQYF. CDR3 DNA: TGTGCCAGCAGCTTGGTCCCTCCACCATCGGGGACCCAGTACTTC.

In this sample, this clone turned up a few times. The V and J genes are TRBV15 and TRBJ1-5; D gene unclear. V was trimmed by 1 base and J by 2 bases, leaving 6 bases between them. Germline CDR1 and CDR2: LNHNV and YYDKDF (reference sequence). The CDR3 runs 14 residues. The DNA of the CDR3 is TGTGCCACCAGCAGAGCCCGGGGCAATCAGCCCCAGCATTTT. Encoded protein: CATSRARGNQPQHF.

V and J are TRBV27 and TRBJ2-2; 10 bases fit TRBD2. There are 17 residues in the CDR3. Germline V gene lookup returns CDR1 MNHEY and CDR2 SMNVEV (reference sequence). The junction had 8 bases not matched to a gene; V was cut back by 5 bases and J by 2 bases. The CDR3 nucleotides are TGTGCCAGCAGTAGATTAGCGGGGGGCCGAAACACCGGGGAGCTGTTTTTT. It codes for CASSRLAGGRNTGELFF.

The CDR3 DNA sequence: TGTGCCAGTAGTGCGATCAGGGGTCGGCCTGCAACTAATGAAAAACTGTTTTTT. Translated, it gives CASSAIRGRPATNEKLFF. V usage is TRBV19 and J usage is TRBJ1-4, with D perhaps matching TRBD1 (6 bases). The V gene's germline CDR1 is LNHDA and CDR2 SQIVND (reference sequence). Trimming cost V 5 bases and J 0 bases, with 19 bases left between them. The CDR3 contains 18 residues.

The V call is TRBV20-1, the J call TRBJ1-1; 7 nucleotides agree with TRBD1. The J segment lost 11 bases and the V segment lost 5 bases, leaving 5 bases of the junction unmatched. This CDR3 region has 10 residues. Germline CDR1 and CDR2: DFQATT and SNEGSKA (reference sequence). The CDR3 sequence: CSADRVGAFF. As DNA, the CDR3 is TGCAGTGCTGACAGGGTAGGGGCTTTCTTT.

This chain uses TRBV5-6 with TRBJ2-5; D may be TRBD2 (7 bases). Trimming took 4 bases from V and 4 from J, leaving 11 bases between them. The CDR3 spans 13 residues. Germline V gives CDR1 SGHDT, CDR2 YYEEEE. The CDR3 loop is CASSARGGETQYF. CDR3 in DNA: TGTGCCAGCAGCGCTAGGGGGGGAGAGACCCAGTACTTC.